Listed below are T cell receptor beta chains from one sample, sequenced in a study of shared clonotypes between healthy human individuals. Libraries were prepared by immunoSEQ multiplex PCR; TCRdb keeps only in-frame clonotypes and omits some of them. This table holds approximately 1.9 million clones, 85% to 95% found once. The sample consisted of naive CD8+ T cells from PBMCs. These receptors were taken from a man younger than 35 in good health. Some clones in this sample may be carry-over from other donors' samples. Each CDR3 is given with its conserved first and last residue. Fields, in order: V gene, J gene, CDR3 protein.

V gene: TRBV9
J gene: TRBJ1-1
CDR3 protein: CASSVGGRGTEAFF

V gene: TRBV6-5
J gene: TRBJ2-1
CDR3 protein: CASSYDRALNEQFF

V gene: TRBV9
J gene: TRBJ1-2
CDR3 protein: CASSYHRDRGSHGYTF

V gene: TRBV11-2
J gene: TRBJ2-4
CDR3 protein: CASSSGTSGIAKNIQYF

V gene: TRBV5-1
J gene: TRBJ1-2
CDR3 protein: CASSFWVLGDYGYTF

V gene: TRBV18
J gene: TRBJ2-7
CDR3 protein: CASSPGTNNYEQYF

V gene: TRBV19
J gene: TRBJ1-1
CDR3 protein: CASSHDRGAEAFF

V gene: TRBV6-6
J gene: TRBJ2-4
CDR3 protein: CASSYSGLGGENIQYF

V gene: TRBV5-1
J gene: TRBJ1-1
CDR3 protein: CASSPGRGGDTEAFF

V gene: TRBV30
J gene: TRBJ2-7
CDR3 protein: CAWSWSPGASEQYF

V gene: TRBV5-6
J gene: TRBJ2-1
CDR3 protein: CASSRGSKVEQFF

V gene: TRBV7-6
J gene: TRBJ2-7
CDR3 protein: CASSLEASGRIVTYEQYF

V gene: TRBV29-1
J gene: TRBJ1-1
CDR3 protein: CSVEEAGGRNTEAFF

V gene: TRBV9
J gene: TRBJ2-1
CDR3 protein: CASSVARRVSSTYNEQFF

V gene: TRBV12-5
J gene: TRBJ1-1
CDR3 protein: CASGLDGGRTEAFF

V gene: TRBV9
J gene: TRBJ2-7
CDR3 protein: CASSVARAGLDEQYF

V gene: TRBV6-1
J gene: TRBJ2-1
CDR3 protein: CASSVEGLLAIGNEQFF

V gene: TRBV29-1
J gene: TRBJ2-7
CDR3 protein: CSVEGGTYEQYF

V gene: TRBV7-2
J gene: TRBJ2-5
CDR3 protein: CASSLDRTSWETQYF

V gene: TRBV10-3
J gene: TRBJ2-2
CDR3 protein: CAISGRLAGIETNTGELFF

V gene: TRBV4-3
J gene: TRBJ2-2
CDR3 protein: CASSQNAAGGNTGELFF

V gene: TRBV6-5
J gene: TRBJ1-1
CDR3 protein: CASSYGAGGSTEAFF

V gene: TRBV6-5
J gene: TRBJ1-1
CDR3 protein: CASSEQGVNTEAFF

V gene: TRBV4-3
J gene: TRBJ2-3
CDR3 protein: CASSQGRPDVLYF

V gene: TRBV27
J gene: TRBJ2-7
CDR3 protein: CASSFGGEQYF

V gene: TRBV6-8
J gene: TRBJ2-3
CDR3 protein: CASTYRTEPTDTQYF

V gene: TRBV9
J gene: TRBJ1-1
CDR3 protein: CASSRDRDRGTEAFF

V gene: TRBV4-3
J gene: TRBJ2-7
CDR3 protein: CASSQGSTGLAAYEQYF

V gene: TRBV7-8
J gene: TRBJ1-2
CDR3 protein: CASSYGGAGNYGYTF

V gene: TRBV2
J gene: TRBJ2-1
CDR3 protein: CASSEPAGGWNEQFF

V gene: TRBV28
J gene: TRBJ2-1
CDR3 protein: CASSLGLAGVIYNEQFF